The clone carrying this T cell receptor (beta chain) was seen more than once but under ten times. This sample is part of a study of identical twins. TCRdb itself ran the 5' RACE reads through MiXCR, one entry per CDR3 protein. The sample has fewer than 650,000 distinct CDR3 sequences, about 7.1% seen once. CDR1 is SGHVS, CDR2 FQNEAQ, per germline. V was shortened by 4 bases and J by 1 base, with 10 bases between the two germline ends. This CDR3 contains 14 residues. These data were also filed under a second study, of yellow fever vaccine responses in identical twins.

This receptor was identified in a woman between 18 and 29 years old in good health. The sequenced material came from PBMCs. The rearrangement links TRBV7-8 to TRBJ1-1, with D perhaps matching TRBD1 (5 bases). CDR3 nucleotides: TGTGCCAGCAGCTCGGGACCGCAGAACACTGAAGCTTTCTTT. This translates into CASSSGPQNTEAFF. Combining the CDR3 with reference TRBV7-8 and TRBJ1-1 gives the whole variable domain GAGVSQSPRYKVAKRGQDVALRCDPISGHVSLFWYQQALGQGPEFLTYFQNEAQLDKSGLPSDRFFAERPEGSVSTLKIQRTQQEDSAVYLCASSSGPQNTEAFFGQGTRLTVV.